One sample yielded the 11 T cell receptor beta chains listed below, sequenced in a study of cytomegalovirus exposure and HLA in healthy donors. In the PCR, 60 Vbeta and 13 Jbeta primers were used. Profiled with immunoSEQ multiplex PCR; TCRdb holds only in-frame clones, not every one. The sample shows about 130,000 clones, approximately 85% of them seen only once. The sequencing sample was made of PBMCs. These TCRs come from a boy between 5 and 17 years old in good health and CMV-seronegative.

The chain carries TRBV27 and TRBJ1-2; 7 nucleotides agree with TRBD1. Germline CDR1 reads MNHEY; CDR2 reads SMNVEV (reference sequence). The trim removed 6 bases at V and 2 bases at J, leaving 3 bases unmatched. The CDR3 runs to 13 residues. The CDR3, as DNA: TGTGCCAGCAGCCCACAGGGGAACTATGGCTACACCTTC. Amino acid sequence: CASSPQGNYGYTF.

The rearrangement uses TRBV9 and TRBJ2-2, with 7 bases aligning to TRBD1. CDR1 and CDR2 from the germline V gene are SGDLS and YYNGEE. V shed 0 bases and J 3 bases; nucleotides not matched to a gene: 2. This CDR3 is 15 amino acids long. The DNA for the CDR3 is TGTGCCAGCAGCGTAGTGGGGACAGACACCGGGGAGCTGTTTTTT. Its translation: CASSVVGTDTGELFF.

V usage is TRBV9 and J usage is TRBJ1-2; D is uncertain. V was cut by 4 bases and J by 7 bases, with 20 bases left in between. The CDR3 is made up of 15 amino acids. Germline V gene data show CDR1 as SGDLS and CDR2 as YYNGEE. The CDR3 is CASSTAGELYTGYTF. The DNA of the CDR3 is TGTGCCAGCAGCACCGCCGGGGAACTATACACTGGCTACACCTTC.

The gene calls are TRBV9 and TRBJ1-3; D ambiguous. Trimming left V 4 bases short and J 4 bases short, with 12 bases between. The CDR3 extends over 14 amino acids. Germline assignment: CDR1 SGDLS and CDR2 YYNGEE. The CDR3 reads CASSPEMEGNTIYF. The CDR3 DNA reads TGTGCCAGCAGCCCAGAGATGGAGGGAAACACCATATATTTT.

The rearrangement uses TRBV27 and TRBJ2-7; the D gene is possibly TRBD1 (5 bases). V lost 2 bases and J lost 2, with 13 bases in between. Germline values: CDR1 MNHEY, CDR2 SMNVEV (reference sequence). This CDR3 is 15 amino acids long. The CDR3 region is CASSLGALDTYEQYF. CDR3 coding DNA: TGTGCCAGCAGTTTAGGGGCCTTAGACACCTACGAGCAGTACTTC.

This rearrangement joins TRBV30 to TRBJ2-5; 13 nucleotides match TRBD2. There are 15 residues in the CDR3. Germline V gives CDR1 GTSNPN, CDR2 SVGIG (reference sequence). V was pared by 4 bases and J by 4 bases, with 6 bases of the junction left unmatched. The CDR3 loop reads CAWNGLAGVVETQYF. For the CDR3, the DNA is TGTGCCTGGAATGGACTAGCGGGAGTGGTAGAGACCCAGTACTTC.

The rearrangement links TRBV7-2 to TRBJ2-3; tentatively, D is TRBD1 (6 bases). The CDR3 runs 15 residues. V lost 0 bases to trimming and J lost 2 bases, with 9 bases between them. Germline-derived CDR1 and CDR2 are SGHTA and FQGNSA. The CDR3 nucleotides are TGTGCCAGCAGCTTAGCGGGGGCTAACACAGATACGCAGTATTTT. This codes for CASSLAGANTDTQYF.

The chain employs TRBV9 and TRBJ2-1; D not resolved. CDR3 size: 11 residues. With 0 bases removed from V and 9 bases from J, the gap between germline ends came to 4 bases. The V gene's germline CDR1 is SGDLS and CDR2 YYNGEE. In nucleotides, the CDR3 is TGTGCCAGCAGCGTAGCGGGTGAGCAGTTCTTC. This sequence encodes CASSVAGEQFF.

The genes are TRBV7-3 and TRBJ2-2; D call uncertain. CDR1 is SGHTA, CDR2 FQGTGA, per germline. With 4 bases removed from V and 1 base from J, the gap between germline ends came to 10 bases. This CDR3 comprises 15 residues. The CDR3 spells CASSSRTENTGELFF. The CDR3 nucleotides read TGTGCCAGCAGCTCAAGAACAGAGAACACCGGGGAGCTGTTTTTT.

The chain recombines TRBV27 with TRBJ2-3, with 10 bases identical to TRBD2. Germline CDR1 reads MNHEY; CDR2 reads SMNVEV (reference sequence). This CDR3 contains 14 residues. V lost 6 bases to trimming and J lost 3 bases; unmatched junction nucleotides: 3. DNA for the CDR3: TGTGCCAGCAGAGCTAGCGGGGGAACAGATACGCAGTATTTT. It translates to CASRASGGTDTQYF.

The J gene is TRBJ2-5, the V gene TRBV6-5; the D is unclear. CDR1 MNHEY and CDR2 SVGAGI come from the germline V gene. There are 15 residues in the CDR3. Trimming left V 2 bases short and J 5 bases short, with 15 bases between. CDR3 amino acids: CASSYRGVVGETQYF. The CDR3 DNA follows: TGTGCCAGCAGTTACCGAGGAGTGGTCGGGGAGACCCAGTACTTC.